This is a list of T cell receptor beta chains from one sample in a study of Graves' ophthalmopathy and Graves' hyperthyroidism. TCRdb ran MiXCR on the multiplex PCR reads and lists one entry per CDR3 protein. In the table there are about 340,000 distinct CDR3 sequences, around a sixth of which are singletons. Sample: peripheral blood. These receptors were collected from an adult man with Graves' ophthalmopathy. The CDR3 runs from the conserved cysteine through the conserved F or W. Fields, in order: V gene, clone size, D gene, J gene, CDR3 protein, CDR3 DNA. The D gene is left open where the match is weak. The size of a clone is reported for some rows only, either as once, few or many, or as a class for expanded clones.

>TRBV28|many|.|TRBJ1-1
CASSFWGANTEAFF
TGTGCCAGCAGTTTTTGGGGTGCGAACACTGAAGCTTTCTTT
>TRBV12-3/TRBV12-4|many|TRBD1|TRBJ2-7
CASSWTGAYEQYF
TGTGCCAGCAGTTGGACAGGGGCCTACGAGCAGTACTTC
>TRBV6-1|many|.|TRBJ1-2
CASGSGGAVNYGYTF
TGTGCCAGCGGAAGCGGGGGCGCCGTTAACTATGGCTACACCTTC
>TRBV20-1|many|.|TRBJ1-6
CSARDSGHSSYNSPLHF
TGCAGTGCTAGAGATTCGGGCCACAGCTCCTATAATTCACCCCTCCACTTT
>TRBV15|.|.|TRBJ1-1
CATSRDLGRMTEAFF
TGTGCCACCAGCAGAGATTTGGGTCGCATGACTGAAGCTTTCTTT
>TRBV6-2/TRBV6-3|many|TRBD1|TRBJ1-2
CASSYDGTVYGYTF
TGTGCCAGCAGTTACGACGGGACAGTTTATGGCTACACCTTC
>TRBV15|many|.|TRBJ2-2
CATSRKPVTDSNTGELFF
TGTGCCACCAGCAGAAAACCCGTGACAGACTCGAACACCGGGGAGCTGTTTTTT
>TRBV7-2|many|.|TRBJ2-5
CASSLGYAQFLETQYF
TGTGCCAGCAGCTTGGGCTATGCCCAGTTCCTTGAGACCCAGTACTTC
>TRBV6-5|once|.|TRBJ2-5
CASSWTSRQETQYF
TGTGCCAGCAGTTGGACCTCAAGGCAAGAGACCCAGTACTTC
>TRBV19|many|.|TRBJ1-2
CASSIGDYGYTF
TGTGCCAGTAGTATCGGAGACTATGGCTACACCTTC
>TRBV18|many|.|TRBJ2-5
CASSTSRGETQYF
TGTGCCAGCTCAACAAGCAGGGGTGAGACCCAGTACTTC
>TRBV20-1|many|.|TRBJ1-5
CSADPGGNQPQHF
TGCAGTGCGGACCCCGGGGGCAATCAGCCCCAGCATTTT
>TRBV12-3/TRBV12-4|many|TRBD1|TRBJ1-1
CASSLGDRATEAFF
TGTGCCAGCAGTTTAGGAGACAGGGCCACTGAAGCTTTCTTT
>TRBV20-1|many|TRBD2|TRBJ2-7
CSARPSGPLSYEQYF
TGCAGTGCTAGGCCTAGCGGGCCTTTATCCTACGAGCAGTACTTC
>TRBV30|many|TRBD2|TRBJ2-2
CAWSVVTSGNTGELFF
TGTGCCTGGAGTGTAGTAACTAGCGGTAACACCGGGGAGCTGTTTTTT
>TRBV27|few|.|TRBJ1-1
CASSLTGLVGITEAFF
TGTGCCAGCAGTTTAACGGGGCTAGTCGGGATCACTGAAGCTTTCTTT
>TRBV12-3/TRBV12-4|many|TRBD2|TRBJ2-3
CASILSGGDTQYF
TGTGCCAGCATCCTAAGCGGGGGTGATACGCAGTATTTT
>TRBV20-1|many|.|TRBJ2-2
CSARDGGLNTGELFF
TGCAGTGCTAGAGATGGCGGCCTGAACACCGGGGAGCTGTTTTTT
>TRBV7-8|many|.|TRBJ2-7
CASSLGFGTSTYEQYF
TGTGCCAGCAGCTTAGGATTTGGGACAAGTACCTACGAGCAGTACTTC
>TRBV6-2/TRBV6-3|many|.|TRBJ2-2
CASSYSSGFGELFF
TGTGCCAGCAGTTACTCGTCGGGTTTCGGGGAGCTGTTTTTT
>TRBV6-2/TRBV6-3|many|.|TRBJ1-1
CASTKSWAASEAFF
TGTGCCAGCACAAAATCATGGGCGGCGTCCGAAGCTTTCTTT
>TRBV2|many|TRBD1|TRBJ1-6
CASDREVNSPLHF
TGTGCCAGCGACAGGGAAGTGAATTCACCCCTCCACTTT
>TRBV6-5|many|.|TRBJ1-1
CASSYSGRRNTEAFF
TGTGCCAGCAGTTACTCAGGGAGAAGAAACACTGAAGCTTTCTTT
>TRBV6-1|many|.|TRBJ1-5
CASSESSNQPQHF
TGTGCCAGCAGTGAAAGTAGCAATCAGCCCCAGCATTTT
>TRBV5-1|many|TRBD1|TRBJ1-2
CASSVEGAYGYTF
TGCGCCAGCAGCGTAGAGGGGGCATATGGCTACACCTTC
>TRBV27|.|TRBD1|TRBJ2-7
CASSLTSGQSYEQYF
TGTGCCAGCAGTCTCACATCGGGACAGTCCTACGAGCAGTACTTC